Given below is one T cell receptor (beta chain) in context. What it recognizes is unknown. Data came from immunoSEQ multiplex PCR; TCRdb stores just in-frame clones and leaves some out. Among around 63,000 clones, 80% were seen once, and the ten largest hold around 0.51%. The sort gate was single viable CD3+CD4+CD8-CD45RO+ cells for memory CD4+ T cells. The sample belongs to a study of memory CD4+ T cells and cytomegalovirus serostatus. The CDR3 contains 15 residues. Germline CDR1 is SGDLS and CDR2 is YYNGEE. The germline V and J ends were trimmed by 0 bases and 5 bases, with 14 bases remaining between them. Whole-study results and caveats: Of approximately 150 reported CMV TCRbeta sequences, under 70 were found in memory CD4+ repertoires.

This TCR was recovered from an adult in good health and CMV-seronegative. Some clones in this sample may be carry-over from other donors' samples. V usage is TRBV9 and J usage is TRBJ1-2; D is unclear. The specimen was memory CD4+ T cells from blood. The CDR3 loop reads CASSVEQGEGYGYTF. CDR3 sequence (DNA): TGTGCCAGCAGCGTAGAACAAGGAGAGGGTTATGGCTACACCTTC.